The entry that follows covers one T cell receptor (beta chain) sequence. Its binding antigen is unknown. Base-call qualities are not available, and no considerably larger clone is one nucleotide away. This entry is derived from a study of shared T cell receptors in the human thymus (TCRdb year 2021). Context from the whole study: The study examined how the human thymus generates shared, self-reactive T-cell receptor alpha chains.

The CDR3, cysteine through phenylalanine, is 16 amino acids long. Here the CDR3 DNA is all that survives: 48 bases in frame from base 1. V is pared back by 3 bases and J by 1 base, with 15 bases lying between the germline termini. From a lookup of the germline V gene (reference sequence), CDR1 and CDR2 are PRHDT and FYEKMQ. The library was obtained by the immunoSEQ multiplex PCR assay. The table comes from immuneACCESS by way of TCRdb, which keeps in-frame sequences with V and J called. Part of the clones is missing from these tables; in studies checked, under half for an unresolved V gene and the rest for unknown reasons. For this sample there are about 660,000 clones; roughly 86% appear just once. Together, the top ten hold 0.0094% of the sample. Another study also made use of these data, one on human thymus T cells. The second study, in turn, reports: Immunologically healthy infants undergoing open corrective cardiac surgery for congenital heart defects in Finland were used as donors. Thymus tissue was obtained as surgical resects removed during corrective cardiac surgery. Both the thymic and the peripheral blood repertoires appeared to show biased V and J gene segment usage. According to the related research, thymic TCR repertoires were highly overlapping among unrelated individuals. The study characterized TCR alpha and beta repertoires from fewer than 10 infant thymus samples and a few related peripheral blood samples. Donor ages ranged from roughly 6 to 250 days, and the cohort comprised five to seven male and two female infants. Thymocytes were released mechanically from tissue and stored at -70 °C as pellets of roughly 9-32 million cells. A QIAsymphony instrument was used to extract genomic DNA from the frozen cell pellets. The immunoSEQ multiplex PCR assay was used to amplify the TCRB and TCRAD loci from a standardized amount of quality-controlled genomic DNA. The V(D)J region was spanned by amplicons of a length sufficient to cover the CDR3 and to identify V and J genes. Amplicon sequencing was performed on an Illumina platform through the commercial immunoSEQ service. Primer bias and sequencing errors were corrected as previously described, and TCRAD and TCRB were defined on the basis of the IMGT database. immunoSEQ Analyzer 3.0 and VDJTools were used for repertoire analysis, which covered basic statistics, V/J segment usage, diversity estimates, rarefaction and pairwise overlap. To estimate diversity, the Chao1, ChaoE, Efron-Thisted, Shannon and inverse Simpson indices were applied, and diversity was also estimated on datasets down-sampled to the smallest sample. For repertoire overlap, CDR3 nucleotide sequence, V gene and J gene had to match strictly, and clustering was done by Jaccard-based multidimensional scaling. On average, thymus samples gave roughly 800,000 unique TCRB clonotypes, whereas blood samples gave about 84,000.

Input material: thymocytes. This sequence was found in a boy in the first two years of life with a congenital heart defect. Donor details come from another sample of the same person, matched by shared clones. The V gene is TRBV13 and the J gene is TRBJ1-1, with the D gene uncertain. The sequenced DNA is TGTGCCAGCAGCTTCGGGCTCCGGGAGGGGAACACTGAAGCTTTCTTT. The translation is CASSFGLREGNTEAFF.